This T cell receptor (beta chain) comes out of a study of T-cell memory formation after mild COVID-19 (dated by TCRdb to the early 2020s). About the investigation overall: TCR sequence clusters from the two donors were largely donor specific. Longitudinal TCRalpha and TCRbeta repertoire sequencing tracked T-cell clones expanding and contracting after mild COVID-19 in a couple of donors. The cohort comprised two young, previously healthy adult volunteers, one female and one male. Overall results and qualifications from the work: Clones that contracted from day 15 to 85 showed balanced CD4/CD8 phenotypes, whereas a second wave of clones that expanded from day 15 to 37 leaned towards CD4+. SARS-CoV-2 specificity was not confirmed for the second-wave clones peaking on day 37. Contracting CD4+ clones appeared mostly in the CM and EM memory subsets, whereas CD8+ clones were enriched in EMRA. The detection of some responding clones in pre-infection memory suggests that pre-existing cross-reactive memory T cells joined the SARS-CoV-2 response. Only a couple of mild cases were covered by the study, and larger cohorts that include severe cases with pre-infection samples were considered necessary.

Trimming leaves V shorter by 7 bases and J shorter by 3 bases, with the junction holding 4 bases beyond the gene matches. The CDR3, cysteine through phenylalanine, is 12 amino acids long. Only the CDR3 DNA stays, 36 bases, in frame from base 1. CDR1 and CDR2 are drawn from the germline V gene: SQVTM, ANQGSEA. Sequencing was carried out with an Illumina NovaSeq 6000. Using 5'RACE with constant-segment primers, TCRalpha and TCRbeta cDNA libraries were constructed, with sample barcodes and unique molecular identifiers added in the process. Trizol reagent was used to extract RNA from every sample. The libraries were amplified in two PCR steps, and the second step added a second sample barcode and Illumina TruSeq adapters. Libraries were sequenced on an Illumina NovaSeq with 2 x 150 bp paired-end reads. Regarding the original processing steps: With migec v1.2.7, reads were demultiplexed and then collapsed into UMI-guided consensus sequences. Using mixcr v2.1.11, UMI consensuses were aligned to TRA and TRB V and J templates and then assembled into clonotypes. Clonotypes were classified as expanded or contracted when called significant by both edgeR and NoisET, with noise models trained on biological replicates. For edgeR calls, the cutoffs were a false discovery rate-adjusted p below 0.01 and a log2 fold-change threshold of 1. PCA with hierarchical clustering of max-normalized trajectories of the 1000 most abundant clonotypes was used as exploratory dynamics analysis. Each responding clone was given a CD4 or CD8 phenotype based on the CD4+ and CD8+ repertoires, which had been sequenced separately. The public sequencing data were trimmed at Q25 with fastp and processed into clonotypes with MiXCR by TCRdb, which kept only in-frame beta chains. Each CDR3 protein gets just one entry, which takes the most common genes and DNA from the rows behind it. Clone size and V and J calls follow TCRdb, not the original study. This sample lists about 290,000 distinct CDR3 sequences; less than 20% were detected once. More than 20% of the sample is taken by the ten largest.

On this clonotype: The target of this receptor is not known. No base quality values were provided; no much bigger clone lies one nucleotide off.

PBMCs were isolated by Ficoll-Paque density gradient centrifugation. The sequenced material came from PBMCs or a T cell subset sorted from them (not recorded which). The sequence joins TRBV29-1 to TRBJ1-1; the junction holds 8 bases that match TRBD1. The receptor was isolated from a man aged 18 to 35 who had mild COVID-19 (a few samples of this study predate the infection). The sample titles of this study are shuffled in the database, so cell type and time point are left out; the donor was told from shared clones. In nucleotide form, the sequence is TGCAGCGGGTCAGGGGGCCACACTGAAGCTTTCTTT. Its amino acids are CSGSGGHTEAFF.